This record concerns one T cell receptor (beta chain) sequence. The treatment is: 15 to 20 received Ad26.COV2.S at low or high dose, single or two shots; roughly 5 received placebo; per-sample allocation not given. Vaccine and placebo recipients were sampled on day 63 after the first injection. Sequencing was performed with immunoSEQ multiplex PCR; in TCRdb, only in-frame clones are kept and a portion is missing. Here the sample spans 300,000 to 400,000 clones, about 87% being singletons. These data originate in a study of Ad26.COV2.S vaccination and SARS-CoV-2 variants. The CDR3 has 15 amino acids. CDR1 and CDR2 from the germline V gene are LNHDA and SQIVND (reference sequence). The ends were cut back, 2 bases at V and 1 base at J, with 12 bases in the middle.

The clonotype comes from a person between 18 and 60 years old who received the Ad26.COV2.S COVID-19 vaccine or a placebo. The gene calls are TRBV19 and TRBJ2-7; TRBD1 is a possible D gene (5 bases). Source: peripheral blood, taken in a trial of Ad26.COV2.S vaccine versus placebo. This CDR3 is CASSIKGAHSYEQYF. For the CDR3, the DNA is TGTGCCAGTAGTATAAAAGGGGCCCATTCCTACGAGCAGTACTTC.